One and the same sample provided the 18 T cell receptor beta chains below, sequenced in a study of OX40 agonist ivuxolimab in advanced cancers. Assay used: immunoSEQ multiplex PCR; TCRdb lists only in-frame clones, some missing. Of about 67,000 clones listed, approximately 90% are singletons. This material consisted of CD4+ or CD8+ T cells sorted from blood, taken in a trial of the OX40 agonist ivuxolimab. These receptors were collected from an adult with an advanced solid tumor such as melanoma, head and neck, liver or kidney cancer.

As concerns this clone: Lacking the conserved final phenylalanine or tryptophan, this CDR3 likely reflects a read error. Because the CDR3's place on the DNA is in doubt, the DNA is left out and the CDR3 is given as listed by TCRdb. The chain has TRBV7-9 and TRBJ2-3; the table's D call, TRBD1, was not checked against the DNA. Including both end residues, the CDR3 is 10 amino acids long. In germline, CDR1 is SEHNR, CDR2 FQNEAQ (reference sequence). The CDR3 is CASSLELGWI.

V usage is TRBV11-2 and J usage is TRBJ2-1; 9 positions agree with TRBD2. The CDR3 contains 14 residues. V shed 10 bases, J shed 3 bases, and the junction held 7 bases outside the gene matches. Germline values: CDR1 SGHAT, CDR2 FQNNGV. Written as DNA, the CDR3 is TGTGCCACATTAGCGGGAGAGGTCTACAATGAGCAGTTCTTC. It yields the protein CATLAGEVYNEQFF.

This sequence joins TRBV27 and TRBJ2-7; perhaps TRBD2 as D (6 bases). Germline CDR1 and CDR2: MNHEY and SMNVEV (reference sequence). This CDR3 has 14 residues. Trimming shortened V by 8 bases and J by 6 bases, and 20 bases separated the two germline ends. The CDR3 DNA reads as TGTGCCAGCGCACCCGTGGGGGGAAACTCCGAGCAGTACTTC. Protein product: CASAPVGGNSEQYF.

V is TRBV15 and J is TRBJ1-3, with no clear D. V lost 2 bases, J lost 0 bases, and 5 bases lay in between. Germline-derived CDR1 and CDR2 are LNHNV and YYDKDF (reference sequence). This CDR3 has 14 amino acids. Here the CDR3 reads CATSRPISGNTIYF. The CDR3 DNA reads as TGTGCCACCAGCAGACCGATCTCTGGAAACACCATATATTTT.

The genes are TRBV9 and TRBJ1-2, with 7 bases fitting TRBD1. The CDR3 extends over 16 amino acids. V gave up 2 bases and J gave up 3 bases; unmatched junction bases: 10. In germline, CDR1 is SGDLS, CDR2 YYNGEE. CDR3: CASSVGDSKDYYGYTF. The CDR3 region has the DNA TGTGCCAGCAGCGTCGGGGACAGCAAAGATTACTATGGCTACACCTTC. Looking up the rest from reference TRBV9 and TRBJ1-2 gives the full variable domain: DSGVTQTPKHLITATGQRVTLRCSPRSGDLSVYWYQQSLDQGLQFLIQYYNGEERAKGNILERFSAQQFPDLHSELNLSSLELGDSALYFCASSVGDSKDYYGYTFGSGTRLTVV.

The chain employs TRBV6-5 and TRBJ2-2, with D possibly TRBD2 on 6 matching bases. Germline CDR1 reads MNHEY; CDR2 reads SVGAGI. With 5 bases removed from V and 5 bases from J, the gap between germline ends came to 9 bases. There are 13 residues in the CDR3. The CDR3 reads CASSTRGTGELFF. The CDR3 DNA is TGTGCCAGCAGTACACGGGGGACCGGGGAGCTGTTTTTT.

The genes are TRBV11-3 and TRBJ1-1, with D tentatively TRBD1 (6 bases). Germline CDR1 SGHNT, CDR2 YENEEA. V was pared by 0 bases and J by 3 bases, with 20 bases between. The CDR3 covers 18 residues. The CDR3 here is CASSLDFSAGGKYTEAFF. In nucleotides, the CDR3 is TGTGCCAGCAGCTTAGATTTTTCAGCTGGGGGCAAGTACACTGAAGCTTTCTTT.

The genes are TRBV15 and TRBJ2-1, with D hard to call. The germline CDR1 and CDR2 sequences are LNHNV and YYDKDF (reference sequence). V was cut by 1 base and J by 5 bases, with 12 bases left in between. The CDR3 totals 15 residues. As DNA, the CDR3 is TGTGCCACCAGCAGAGTGAGTGGGTCCCACAATGAGCAGTTCTTC. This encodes CATSRVSGSHNEQFF.

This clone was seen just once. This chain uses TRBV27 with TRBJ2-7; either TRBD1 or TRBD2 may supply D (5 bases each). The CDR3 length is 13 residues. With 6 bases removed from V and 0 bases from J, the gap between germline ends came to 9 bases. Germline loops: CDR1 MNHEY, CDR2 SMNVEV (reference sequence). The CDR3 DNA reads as TGTGCCAGCAGATGGGGGAGCTCCTACGAGCAGTACTTC. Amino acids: CASRWGSSYEQYF.

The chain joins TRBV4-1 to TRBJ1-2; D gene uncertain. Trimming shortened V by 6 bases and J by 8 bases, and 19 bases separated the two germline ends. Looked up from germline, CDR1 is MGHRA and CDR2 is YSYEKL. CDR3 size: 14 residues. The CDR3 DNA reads TGCGCCAGCAGAAAGGATACGGCGCAAGACGGCTACACCTTC. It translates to CASRKDTAQDGYTF.

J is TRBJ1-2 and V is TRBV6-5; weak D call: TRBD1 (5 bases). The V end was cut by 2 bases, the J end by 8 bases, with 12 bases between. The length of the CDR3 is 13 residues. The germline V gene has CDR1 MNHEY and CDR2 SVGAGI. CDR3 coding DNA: TGTGCCAGCAGTTACACCCATCCAGGGGGCTACACCTTC. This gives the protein CASSYTHPGGYTF.

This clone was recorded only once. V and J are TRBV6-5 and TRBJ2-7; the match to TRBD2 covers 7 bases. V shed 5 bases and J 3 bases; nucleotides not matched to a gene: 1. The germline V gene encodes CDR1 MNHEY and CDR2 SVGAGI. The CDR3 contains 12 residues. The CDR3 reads CASSGGSYEQYF. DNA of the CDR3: TGTGCCAGCAGTGGCGGGAGCTACGAGCAGTACTTC.

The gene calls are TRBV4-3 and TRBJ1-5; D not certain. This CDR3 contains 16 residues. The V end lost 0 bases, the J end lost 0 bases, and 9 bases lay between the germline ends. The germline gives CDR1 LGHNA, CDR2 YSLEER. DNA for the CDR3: TGCGCCAGCAGCCAAGAGTTTTCAGTTAGCAATCAGCCCCAGCATTTT. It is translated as CASSQEFSVSNQPQHF.

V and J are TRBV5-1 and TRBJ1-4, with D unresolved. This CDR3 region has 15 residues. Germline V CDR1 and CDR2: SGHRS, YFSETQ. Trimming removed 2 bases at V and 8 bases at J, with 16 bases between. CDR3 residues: CASSLSRSAGEKLFF. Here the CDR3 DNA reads TGCGCCAGCAGCTTAAGTCGATCTGCGGGGGAAAAACTGTTTTTT.

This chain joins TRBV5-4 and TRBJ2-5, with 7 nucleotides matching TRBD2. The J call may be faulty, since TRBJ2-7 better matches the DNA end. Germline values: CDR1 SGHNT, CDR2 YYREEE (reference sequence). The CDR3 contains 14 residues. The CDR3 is CASSLGSGFYEQYF. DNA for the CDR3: TGTGCCAGCAGCTTGGGTAGCGGGTTTTACGAGCAGTACTTC.

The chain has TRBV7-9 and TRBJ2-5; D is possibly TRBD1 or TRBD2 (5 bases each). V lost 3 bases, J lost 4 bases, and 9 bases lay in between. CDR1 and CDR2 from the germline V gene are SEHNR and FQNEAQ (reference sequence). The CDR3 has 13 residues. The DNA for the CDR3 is TGTGCCAGCAGCTTGGGACGTGGAGAGACCCAGTACTTC. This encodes CASSLGRGETQYF.

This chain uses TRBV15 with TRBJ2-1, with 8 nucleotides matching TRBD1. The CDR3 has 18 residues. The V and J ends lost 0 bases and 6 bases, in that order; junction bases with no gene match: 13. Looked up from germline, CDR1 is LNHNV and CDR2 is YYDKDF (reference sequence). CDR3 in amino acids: CATSRDIGQGLVGNEQFF. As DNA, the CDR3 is TGTGCCACCAGCAGAGATATTGGACAGGGTTTGGTTGGCAATGAGCAGTTCTTC.

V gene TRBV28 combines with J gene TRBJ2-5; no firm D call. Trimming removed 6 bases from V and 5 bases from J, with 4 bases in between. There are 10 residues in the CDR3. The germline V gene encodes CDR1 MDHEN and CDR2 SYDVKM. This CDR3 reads CASRRETQYF. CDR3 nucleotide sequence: TGTGCCAGCAGAAGGGAGACCCAGTACTTC.